The 17 T cell receptor beta chains below were found in one sample sequenced in a study of blood T cells in healthy people across ages. Using a J-beta primer mix together with a sample-barcoded 5' primer, a second PCR was run for about 7 to 12 cycles. TCRdb fed the 5' RACE reads into MiXCR, producing one record per CDR3 protein. In the table there are about 680,000 distinct CDR3 sequences, roughly 49% of which are singletons. The sample comprised blood. The receptor set was obtained from a woman in her sixties or seventies in good health.

The gene calls are TRBV5-5 and TRBJ2-5; D is undetermined. The CDR3 totals 13 residues. CDR1 is SGHKS, CDR2 YYEKEE, per germline (reference sequence). V lost 0 bases and J 5 bases, leaving 8 bases between the germline ends. CDR3 coding DNA: TGTGCCAGCAGCTTGGGACTTTTCGAGACCCAGTACTTC. It encodes CASSLGLFETQYF.

V usage is TRBV30 and J usage is TRBJ2-4; weak D call: TRBD1 (5 bases). The last part of the DNA fits TRBJ2-5 better; the J call may be wrong. This CDR3 region has 12 residues. Germline V CDR1 and CDR2: GTSNPN, SVGIG (reference sequence). The CDR3 bases are TGTGCCTGGGGTAATAGGGGAGAGACCCAGTACTTC. Amino acids: CAWGNRGETQYF.

The chain carries TRBV7-2 and TRBJ2-3; D is perhaps TRBD1 (5 bases). The CDR3 is 13 amino acids. CDR1 and CDR2 (germline): SGHTA, FQGNSA. The V end was cut by 3 bases, the J end by 2 bases, with 6 bases between. The DNA of the CDR3 is TGTGCCAGCAGCTTGACAGCCACAGATACGCAGTATTTT. It codes for CASSLTATDTQYF.

This clonotype was picked up a small number of times. This chain connects TRBV6-6 to TRBJ2-1, with a tentative D call TRBD2 (6 bases). The CDR3 consists of 13 residues. The germline V and J ends were trimmed by 5 bases and 9 bases, with 14 bases remaining between them. CDR1 is MNHNY, CDR2 SVGAGI, per germline (reference sequence). The DNA for the CDR3 is TGTGCCAGCAGTCCAGGGACTTACGGTGAGCAGTTCTTC. Protein: CASSPGTYGEQFF.

Only a few counts were recorded for this clonotype. The rearrangement joins TRBV20-1 to TRBJ2-7; 7 bases match TRBD1. CDR1 is DFQATT, CDR2 SNEGSKA, per germline (reference sequence). Trimming at V came to 6 bases and at J to 2 bases, leaving 10 bases not matched to a gene. CDR3 length equals 14 residues. Written as DNA, the CDR3 is TGCAGTGCCAACCCTTGGGACAGTACCTACGAGCAGTACTTC. Encoded protein: CSANPWDSTYEQYF.

This clonotype was counted a few times. This sequence joins TRBV5-1 and TRBJ2-7; D is perhaps TRBD1 (5 bases). V lost 1 base to trimming and J lost 5 bases, with 7 bases between them. Germline V gives CDR1 SGHRS, CDR2 YFSETQ. The CDR3 is 12 residues long. CDR3 region: CASSLQGDEQYF. CDR3 nucleotides: TGCGCCAGCAGCTTGCAGGGCGACGAGCAGTACTTC.

J is TRBJ2-5 and V is TRBV11-2; TRBD1 might be the D (6 bases). This CDR3 has 16 amino acids. The ends were cut back, 1 base at V and 4 bases at J, with 16 bases in the middle. CDR1 is SGHAT, CDR2 FQNNGV, per germline. The CDR3 sequence: CASSLGVRGFGETQYF. As DNA, the CDR3 is TGTGCCAGCAGCTTAGGGGTCAGGGGTTTTGGAGAGACCCAGTACTTC.

This chain joins TRBV24-1 and TRBJ2-5; D remains unclear. This CDR3 has 14 amino acids. The V and J ends lost 4 bases and 2 bases respectively, with 10 bases between them. CDR1 and CDR2 from the germline V gene are KGHDR and SFDVKD. CDR3 in amino acids: CATSESAGQETQYF. The CDR3 coding sequence is TGTGCCACCAGTGAGAGCGCAGGACAAGAGACCCAGTACTTC.

The chain has TRBV4-1 and TRBJ1-2; D unresolved. V was pared by 3 bases and J by 3 bases, with 17 bases between. The CDR3 runs 16 residues. Germline V lookup: CDR1 MGHRA, CDR2 YSYEKL. The CDR3: CASSHPGRTKDYGYTF. The CDR3 nucleotides are TGCGCCAGCAGCCACCCGGGAAGAACAAAAGACTATGGCTACACCTTC.

Comments on this clonotype: The junction does not match germline at one end; this may be a read error. The CDR3 DNA reads TGCAGCGTAGCCGGGCCCTCCCACGAGCAGTACTTC. This codes for CSVAGPSHEQYF. The chain couples TRBV29-1 to TRBJ2-7; D is unresolved. This CDR3 has 12 amino acids. Germline-derived CDR1 and CDR2 are SQVTM and ANQGSEA.

Regarding this clonotype: One junction end disagrees with the germline gene, perhaps due to a read error. The chain employs TRBV20-1 and TRBJ2-1; D gene uncertain. The assigned J gene may be wrong: the sequence end matches TRBJ2-7 better. Looked up from germline, CDR1 is DFQATT and CDR2 is SNEGSKA (reference sequence). The CDR3 totals 16 residues. CDR3 sequence (DNA): TGTAGTGCTAGAGATTCAACCCTCAGCTCCTACAATGAGCAGTACTTC. It translates to CSARDSTLSSYNEQYF.

This clonotype occurred once. The CDR3: CASSLGLAGGTYNEQFF. In nucleotides, the CDR3 is TGCGCCAGCAGCTTGGGACTAGCGGGAGGGACCTACAATGAGCAGTTCTTC. J is TRBJ2-1 and V is TRBV5-1; 14 bases are a match to TRBD2. CDR3 length: 17 amino acids. In germline, CDR1 is SGHRS, CDR2 YFSETQ. Trimming at V came to 0 bases and at J to 2 bases, leaving 1 base not matched to a gene.

The V and J genes are TRBV10-3 and TRBJ2-1; D is undetermined. Germline CDR1 and CDR2: ENHRY and SYGVKD. V lost 11 bases and J 4 bases, leaving 21 bases between the germline ends. CDR3 length: 15 amino acids. The CDR3 DNA reads TGTGCCGCCGCCTTGTTAGCCTCACCTTACAATGAGCAGTTCTTC. This codes for CAAALLASPYNEQFF.

This clonotype occurred a few times. CDR3 sequence reads: CSVEREGSYNEQFF. DNA for the CDR3: TGCAGCGTCGAGCGGGAGGGGTCCTACAATGAGCAGTTCTTC. The gene calls are TRBV29-1 and TRBJ2-1; TRBD2 matches 10 bases. The CDR3 runs to 14 residues. The J segment lost 1 base and the V segment lost 6 bases, leaving 3 bases of the junction unmatched. The germline V gene has CDR1 SQVTM and CDR2 ANQGSEA.

J is TRBJ1-2 and V is TRBV12-3 or TRBV12-4, with D unclear. CDR3 length equals 14 residues. Trimming took 3 bases from V and 4 from J, leaving 12 bases between them. The CDR3 region has the DNA TGTGCCAGCAGTTTTGGCCAAAGCCCCTATGGCTACACCTTC. Translation gives CASSFGQSPYGYTF.

The chain has TRBV7-2 and TRBJ2-5; 8 bases agree with TRBD2. CDR3 size: 13 residues. Trimming removed 5 bases from V and 7 bases from J; junction bases left unmatched: 6. Germline V CDR1 and CDR2: SGHTA, FQGNSA. CDR3 region: CASSGGLAGTQYF. CDR3 nucleotide sequence: TGTGCCAGCAGCGGTGGACTAGCAGGGACCCAGTACTTC.

Notes on this clonotype: Its ends do not fully match the called genes, so a read error is possible. This chain uses TRBV28 with TRBJ2-7; D gene ambiguous. Germline V gives CDR1 MDHEN, CDR2 SYDVKM. CDR3 length: 11 residues. DNA for the CDR3: TGCGCCAGCAGGTCCCCGCTCGAGCAGTACTTC. As protein: CASRSPLEQYF.